The clone carrying this TCR beta chain has a handful of counts. Its antigen is not known. Per germline, CDR1 LNHNV and CDR2 YYDKDF (reference sequence). The V segment lost 0 bases and the J segment 6 bases; nucleotides outside the gene matches: 10. The CDR3 has 18 amino acids. Regarding time point: newly diagnosed GD, antithyroid drugs for less than 3 months. From RNA extracted from PBMCs, the TCR library was made. This entry belongs to a study of regulatory T cells in long-lasting Graves disease. Study-wide results and limits: The work looked only at peripheral blood and did not look at thyroid tissue.

Building the TCR beta libraries relied on iRepertoire HTBI primers, and CDR3 regions underwent Arm-PCR. One entry per CDR3 protein, called by TCRdb with MiXCR from the multiplex PCR reads. The table has about 440,000 distinct CDR3 sequences, 14% to 15% seen once. These data were also reused for a study on T cells in Graves' hyperthyroidism and ophthalmopathy.

The sample in question was peripheral blood mononuclear cells (PBMCs), obtained at new diagnosis, from a patient treated with antithyroid drugs. The source of this sequence is a woman aged 25 to 45 with Graves disease. V usage is TRBV15 and J usage is TRBJ2-3; 12 bases agree with TRBD2. In DNA, the CDR3 is TGTGCCACCAGCAGAGATCTTCTAGCGGGGGGGCCCCCGGATACGCAGTATTTT. It encodes CATSRDLLAGGPPDTQYF. Full variable domain (remainder filled in from reference TRBV15 and TRBJ2-3): DAMVIQNPRYQVTQFGKPVTLSCSQTLNHNVMYWYQQKSSQAPKLLFHYYDKDFNNEADTPDNFQSRRPNTSFCFLDIRSPGLGDTAMYLCATSRDLLAGGPPDTQYFGPGTRLTVL.